The 30 T cell receptor beta chains reported below all come from one sample, sequenced in a study of radiation and T cells in renal cell carcinoma. Sequencing was performed with immunoSEQ multiplex PCR; in TCRdb, only in-frame clones are kept and a portion is missing. The sample carries approximately 140,000 clones, approximately 87% recorded once. Time point given: baseline pretreatment blood. The treatment is: 15 Gy SBRT to primary tumor, nephrectomy 4 weeks later. The sample here was blood, taken from a patient whose treatment included radiotherapy and nephrectomy. All receptors derive from a woman in her fifties or sixties with renal cell carcinoma.

This rearrangement joins TRBV5-1 to TRBJ1-2, with a tentative D call TRBD1 (6 bases). CDR3 length: 14 amino acids. V lost 0 bases and J 2 bases, leaving 8 bases between the germline ends. Germline V gives CDR1 SGHRS, CDR2 YFSETQ. In DNA form, the CDR3 reads TGCGCCAGCAGCTTGGAGGGGGAAAACTATGGCTACACCTTC. Its protein product is CASSLEGENYGYTF. The full variable domain, its missing parts supplied by reference TRBV5-1 and TRBJ1-2, is KAGVTQTPRYLIKTRGQQVTLSCSPISGHRSVSWYQQTPGQGLQFLFEYFSETQRNKGNFPGRFSGRQFSNSRSEMNVSTLELGDSALYLCASSLEGENYGYTFGSGTRLTVV.

This chain uses TRBV29-1 with TRBJ2-5; no definite D call. V dropped 4 bases and J dropped 3 bases, with 9 bases sitting between them. The CDR3 length is 12 residues. Germline assignment: CDR1 SQVTM and CDR2 ANQGSEA. The CDR3 nucleotides read TGCAGCGTTGCGTCGCCCGAAGAGACCCAGTACTTC. Residues: CSVASPEETQYF.

The rearrangement links TRBV5-1 to TRBJ2-5; 7 bases are a match to TRBD1. Germline CDR1 reads SGHRS; CDR2 reads YFSETQ. This CDR3 region has 16 residues. V shed 0 bases and J 1 base; nucleotides not matched to a gene: 6. CDR3 in DNA: TGCGCCAGCAGCTTGGGGCAGGGGGTATCCCAAGAGACCCAGTACTTC. As protein: CASSLGQGVSQETQYF.

The chain links TRBV6-5 to TRBJ1-5; maybe TRBD1 (6 bases). The germline V gene has CDR1 MNHEY and CDR2 SVGAGI. Trimming took 4 bases from V and 1 from J, leaving 11 bases between them. CDR3 length equals 15 residues. CDR3 coding DNA: TGTGCCAGCAGTTTATGGCAGGGGAGCAATCAGCCCCAGCATTTT. This translates into CASSLWQGSNQPQHF.

The V call is TRBV5-6, the J call TRBJ2-1; 9 nucleotides line up with TRBD1. This CDR3 contains 16 residues. The V gene's germline CDR1 is SGHDT and CDR2 YYEEEE. J lost 3 bases, V lost 0 bases, and 4 bases had no gene match. The CDR3 nucleotides read TGTGCCAGCAGCTTGGGGACAGGGGCGTACTACAATGAGCAGTTCTTC. Protein: CASSLGTGAYYNEQFF. The full variable domain, rest sourced from reference TRBV5-6 and TRBJ2-1, is DAGVTQSPTHLIKTRGQQVTLRCSPKSGHDTVSWYQQALGQGPQFIFQYYEEEERQRGNFPDRFSGHQFPNYSSELNVNALLLGDSALYLCASSLGTGAYYNEQFFGPGTRLTVL.

The rearrangement links TRBV5-4 to TRBJ1-6, with D possibly being TRBD1 (5 bases). Trimming left V 3 bases short and J 9 bases short, with 16 bases between. CDR3 size: 15 residues. The germline gives CDR1 SGHNT, CDR2 YYREEE (reference sequence). DNA of the CDR3: TGTGCCAGCAGCTCAGATCAGGGTATGAGTTCACCCCTCCACTTT. Its protein is CASSSDQGMSSPLHF. The full variable domain, rest sourced from reference TRBV5-4 and TRBJ1-6, is ETGVTQSPTHLIKTRGQQVTLRCSSQSGHNTVSWYQQALGQGPQFIFQYYREEENGRGNFPPRFSGLQFPNYSSELNVNALELDDSALYLCASSSDQGMSSPLHFGNGTRLTVT.

The rearrangement joins TRBV2 to TRBJ2-2; D may be TRBD2 (5 bases). Per germline, CDR1 SNHLY and CDR2 FYNNEI. There are 14 residues in the CDR3. V shed 6 bases and J shed 2 bases, with 10 bases lying between them. CDR3 sequence reads: CASRPAGNTGELFF. CDR3 DNA sequence: TGTGCCAGCAGGCCGGCGGGCAACACCGGGGAGCTGTTTTTT.

A few counts support this clone. This chain joins TRBV28 and TRBJ1-1, with D possibly matching TRBD1 (6 bases). This CDR3 is built from 12 residues. Germline assignment: CDR1 MDHEN and CDR2 SYDVKM. V lost 5 bases and J lost 8, with 12 bases in between. CDR3 nucleotides: TGTGCCAGCAGTCCTTTGGGGGGCGAAGCTTTCTTT. Protein: CASSPLGGEAFF. The whole variable domain, filled in from reference TRBV28 and TRBJ1-1, reads DVKVTQSSRYLVKRTGEKVFLECVQDMDHENMFWYRQDPGLGLRLIYFSYDVKMKEKGDIPEGYSVSREKKERFSLILESASTNQTSMYLCASSPLGGEAFFGQGTRLTVV.

The sample holds a few counts of this clone. The V call is TRBV9, the J call TRBJ1-3; weak D call: TRBD1 (5 bases). The CDR3 is made up of 15 amino acids. V was shortened by 0 bases and J by 0 bases, with 7 bases between the two germline ends. CDR1 is SGDLS and CDR2 is YYNGEE in the germline V gene. The CDR3 DNA reads TGTGCCAGCAGCGTAGACGGGGGCTCTGGAAACACCATATATTTT. It codes for CASSVDGGSGNTIYF.

V usage is TRBV5-4 and J usage is TRBJ2-7, with a possible D match to TRBD2 (7 bases). Between the trimmed V and J ends, which lost 0 bases and 5 bases, there was a span of 15 bases. From germline, CDR1 is SGHNT and CDR2 YYREEE (reference sequence). The CDR3 is 15 residues long. The CDR3 DNA is TGTGCCAGCAGCTTGGCACCGCGGGGGCTGAACGAGCAGTACTTC. Its translation is CASSLAPRGLNEQYF. Looking up the rest from reference TRBV5-4 and TRBJ2-7 gives the full variable domain: ETGVTQSPTHLIKTRGQQVTLRCSSQSGHNTVSWYQQALGQGPQFIFQYYREEENGRGNFPPRFSGLQFPNYSSELNVNALELDDSALYLCASSLAPRGLNEQYFGPGTRLTVT.

In this sample, this clone turned up once. This sequence joins TRBV5-1 and TRBJ2-3, with 8 nucleotides matching TRBD2. The CDR3 contains 15 residues. V lost 1 base to trimming and J lost 2 bases; unmatched junction nucleotides: 3. Germline values: CDR1 SGHRS, CDR2 YFSETQ. In DNA form, the CDR3 reads TGCGCCAGCAGCTTGACTAGCGGACCCACAGATACGCAGTATTTT. Residues: CASSLTSGPTDTQYF. Full variable domain (remainder filled in from reference TRBV5-1 and TRBJ2-3): KAGVTQTPRYLIKTRGQQVTLSCSPISGHRSVSWYQQTPGQGLQFLFEYFSETQRNKGNFPGRFSGRQFSNSRSEMNVSTLELGDSALYLCASSLTSGPTDTQYFGPGTRLTVL.

The chain has TRBV7-2 and TRBJ1-1; D not certain. Trimming took off 1 base at V and 10 bases at J, with 13 bases between the two ends. The CDR3 has 13 residues. Per germline, CDR1 SGHTA and CDR2 FQGNSA. CDR3 DNA: TGTGCCAGCAGCTTAGTCGGGGTCCCCGGAGCTTTCTTT. This codes for CASSLVGVPGAFF.

The J gene is TRBJ2-3, the V gene TRBV29-1; TRBD2 matches at 8 bases. V trimming: 6 bases; J trimming: 2 bases; junction bases outside the gene matches: 7. Germline V gives CDR1 SQVTM, CDR2 ANQGSEA. The CDR3 has 14 amino acids. CDR3 protein: CSVRGVGNTDTQYF. CDR3 nucleotide sequence: TGCAGCGTGCGGGGGGTAGGGAACACAGATACGCAGTATTTT.

The chain is built from TRBV7-2 and TRBJ1-5; D gene ambiguous. This CDR3 contains 14 residues. Trimming shortened V by 4 bases and J by 0 bases, and 7 bases separated the two germline ends. Germline-derived CDR1 and CDR2 are SGHTA and FQGNSA. The CDR3 DNA reads as TGTGCCAGCAGCTCCTTTTATAGCAATCAGCCCCAGCATTTT. Its translation: CASSSFYSNQPQHF.

V is TRBV9 and J is TRBJ1-4; D remains ambiguous. The CDR3 covers 14 residues. V was shortened by 4 bases and J by 7 bases, with 14 bases between the two germline ends. Germline V CDR1 and CDR2: SGDLS, YYNGEE. Written as DNA, the CDR3 is TGTGCCAGCAGCCCTACCTCGAGAGGTGAAAAACTGTTTTTT. Protein: CASSPTSRGEKLFF.

The chain combines TRBV18 with TRBJ1-6, with 7 bases fitting TRBD1. The CDR3 is 13 amino acids. J was trimmed by 7 bases and V by 6 bases; bases with no gene match: 3. CDR1 and CDR2 from the germline V gene are KGHSH and LQKENI. The CDR3 DNA reads TGTGCCAGCTCGGCGGGACAGAATTCACCCCTCCACTTT. Amino acid sequence: CASSAGQNSPLHF.

The CDR3 sequence: CASSQPRTGFGYGYTF. The CDR3 nucleotides are TGCGCCAGCAGCCAACCCCGGACAGGGTTTGGCTATGGCTACACCTTC. This rearrangement joins TRBV4-1 to TRBJ1-2; the match to TRBD1 covers 8 bases. V shed 2 bases, J shed 4 bases, and the junction held 9 bases outside the gene matches. Germline CDR1 is MGHRA and CDR2 is YSYEKL. The CDR3 is 16 residues long.

This sequence joins TRBV5-8 and TRBJ1-2, with D uncertain. The CDR3 is 14 amino acids. With 1 base removed from V and 6 bases from J, the gap between germline ends came to 13 bases. Germline-derived CDR1 and CDR2 are SGHTS and YDEGEE. The CDR3, as DNA: TGTGCCAGCAGCTTGATTTTGGGTGGCGATGGCTACACCTTC. This gives the protein CASSLILGGDGYTF.

The rearrangement uses TRBV27 and TRBJ2-3; possibly TRBD1 or TRBD2 for D (5 bases each). CDR1 MNHEY and CDR2 SMNVEV come from the germline V gene (reference sequence). V lost 8 bases, J lost 4 bases, and 16 bases lay in between. This CDR3 has 14 residues. The CDR3 loop reads CASGTEGSPDTQYF. CDR3 bases: TGTGCCAGCGGGACGGAAGGGTCCCCAGATACGCAGTATTTT.

V and J are TRBV6-1 and TRBJ1-2; D is unclear. V dropped 1 base and J dropped 8 bases, with 11 bases sitting between them. The CDR3 is made up of 13 amino acids. Germline CDR1 is MNHNS and CDR2 is SASEGT. The CDR3 coding sequence is TGTGCCAGCAGTGAAGACGGGAAGGAGGGCTACACCTTC. Protein: CASSEDGKEGYTF.

CDR3 in DNA: TGTGCCAGCAGCTTGGGGCAGGACTCCCTCTACAATGAGCAGTTCTTC. This encodes CASSLGQDSLYNEQFF. This chain joins TRBV5-8 and TRBJ2-1, with D maybe TRBD2 (5 bases). This CDR3 is 16 amino acids long. The germline gives CDR1 SGHTS, CDR2 YDEGEE. Trimming left V 0 bases short and J 3 bases short, with 13 bases between.

The rearrangement joins TRBV7-2 to TRBJ2-7, with TRBD1 identical over 11 bases. The CDR3 totals 16 residues. J gave up 5 bases and V 6 bases, and 12 bases lay outside the gene matches. CDR1 is SGHTA and CDR2 is FQGNSA in the germline V gene. CDR3 protein: CASRTLGTGGWHEQYF. CDR3 nucleotides: TGTGCCAGCAGGACGCTCGGGACAGGGGGTTGGCACGAGCAGTACTTC.

The gene calls are TRBV19 and TRBJ1-2, with D maybe TRBD1 (5 bases). V shed 3 bases and J shed 8 bases, with 10 bases lying between them. This CDR3 comprises 12 residues. Germline V lookup: CDR1 LNHDA, CDR2 SQIVND (reference sequence). In DNA, the CDR3 is TGTGCCAGTAGTATGGACATTTACGGCTACACCTTC. Protein sequence: CASSMDIYGYTF.

This chain connects TRBV27 to TRBJ2-4, with D possibly matching TRBD1 (6 bases). V was clipped by 5 bases and J by 0 bases, with 17 bases between them. The CDR3 contains 17 residues. The germline CDR1 and CDR2 sequences are MNHEY and SMNVEV (reference sequence). The CDR3 sequence is CASSPPSGVLAKNIQYF. In nucleotides, the CDR3 is TGTGCCAGCAGTCCTCCCTCAGGGGTACTAGCCAAAAACATTCAGTACTTC.

This clone has more than one count but fewer than ten. Other DNA sequences in the same sample also yield this CDR3. The chain has TRBV6-6 and TRBJ1-4; D gene ambiguous. Deletions cut 2 bases from V and 7 bases from J, with 5 bases between. CDR3 length equals 12 residues. The germline V gene has CDR1 MNHNY and CDR2 SVGAGI (reference sequence). The CDR3 nucleotides read TGTGCCAGCAGTTACGGCGGTGAAAAACTGTTTTTT. Translated: CASSYGGEKLFF.

The chain is built from TRBV5-1 and TRBJ1-4; TRBD1 agrees at 7 bases. The germline gives CDR1 SGHRS, CDR2 YFSETQ. The CDR3 has 16 residues. The trim removed 0 bases at V and 3 bases at J, leaving 5 bases unmatched. CDR3: CASSLDRGGANEKLFF. CDR3 nucleotide sequence: TGCGCCAGCAGCTTGGACAGGGGCGGTGCTAATGAAAAACTGTTTTTT.

The chain couples TRBV19 to TRBJ2-1; the D is unclear. CDR1 is LNHDA, CDR2 SQIVND, per germline (reference sequence). This CDR3 has 14 amino acids. Trimming cost V 5 bases and J 0 bases, with 8 bases left between them. CDR3 coding DNA: TGTGCCAGTAGTTCTGCCAACTCCTACAATGAGCAGTTCTTC. It yields the protein CASSSANSYNEQFF.

The chain is built from TRBV14 and TRBJ2-2, with TRBD1 matching 9 bases. Germline V gene lookup returns CDR1 SGHDN and CDR2 FVKESK. V dropped 4 bases and J dropped 7; count of bases not matched to a gene: 7. The CDR3 contains 15 residues. The chain's CDR3 is CASSRGTGFYGELFF. The CDR3 coding sequence is TGTGCCAGCAGCCGAGGGACAGGGTTTTACGGGGAGCTGTTTTTT.

Only one count was recorded for this clone. The chain couples TRBV4-3 to TRBJ1-4; TRBD1 matches at 9 bases. The germline V gene encodes CDR1 LGHNA and CDR2 YSLEER. V shed 1 base, J shed 12 bases, and the junction held 6 bases outside the gene matches. The CDR3 covers 14 residues. The CDR3 bases are TGCGCCAGCAGCCAAGTGTGGACAGGGGTCGAACTGTTTTTT. It codes for CASSQVWTGVELFF.

The V and J genes are TRBV5-1 and TRBJ2-5; maybe TRBD2 (5 bases). Germline values: CDR1 SGHRS, CDR2 YFSETQ. Between the trimmed V and J ends, which lost 4 bases and 4 bases, there was a span of 14 bases. The CDR3 runs to 14 residues. The CDR3 is CASSRGSRGETQYF. The CDR3 DNA is TGCGCCAGCAGCCGTGGGAGTCGCGGAGAGACCCAGTACTTC.